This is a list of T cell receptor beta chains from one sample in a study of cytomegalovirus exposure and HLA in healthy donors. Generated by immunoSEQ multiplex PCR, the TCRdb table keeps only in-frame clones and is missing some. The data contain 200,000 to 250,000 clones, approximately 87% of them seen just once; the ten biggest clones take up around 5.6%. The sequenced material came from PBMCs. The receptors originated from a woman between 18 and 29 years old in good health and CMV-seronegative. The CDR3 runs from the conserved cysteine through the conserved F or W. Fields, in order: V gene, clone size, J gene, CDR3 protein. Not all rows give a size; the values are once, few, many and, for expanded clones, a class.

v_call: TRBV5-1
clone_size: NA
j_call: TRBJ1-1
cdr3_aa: CASSLPTVNTEAFF

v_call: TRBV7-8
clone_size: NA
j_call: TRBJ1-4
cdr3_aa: CASSLELGFGSRRGLFF

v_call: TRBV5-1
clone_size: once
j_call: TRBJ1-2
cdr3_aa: CASSSTGTANYGYTF

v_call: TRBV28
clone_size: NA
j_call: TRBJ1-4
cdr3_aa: CASSTGGWEKLFF

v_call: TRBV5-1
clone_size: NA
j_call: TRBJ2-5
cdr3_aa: CASSLLRETQYF

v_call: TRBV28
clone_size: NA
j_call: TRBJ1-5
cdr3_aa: CASSFRGGQPQHF

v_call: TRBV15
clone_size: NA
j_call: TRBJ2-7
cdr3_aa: CATLNPGHLYEQYF

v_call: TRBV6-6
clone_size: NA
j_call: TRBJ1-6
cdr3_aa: CASSPTDRFNSPLHF

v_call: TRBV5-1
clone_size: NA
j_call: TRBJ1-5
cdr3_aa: CASSLTGYSNQPQHF

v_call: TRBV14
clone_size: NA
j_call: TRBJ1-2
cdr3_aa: CASSRDQTGYGYTF

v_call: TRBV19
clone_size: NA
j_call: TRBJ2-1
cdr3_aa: CASSMVNNEQFF

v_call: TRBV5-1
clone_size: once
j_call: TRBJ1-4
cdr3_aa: CASSWGQGTNEKLFF

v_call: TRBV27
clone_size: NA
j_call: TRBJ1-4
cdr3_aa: CASSLQGITNEKLFF

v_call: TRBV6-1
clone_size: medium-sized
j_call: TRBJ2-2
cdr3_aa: CASGGGGDTGELFF

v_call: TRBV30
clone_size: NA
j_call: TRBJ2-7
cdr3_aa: CAWTRGGTGLIMGSYEQYF

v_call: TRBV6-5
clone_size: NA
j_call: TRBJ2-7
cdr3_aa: CATRGGTLYEQYF

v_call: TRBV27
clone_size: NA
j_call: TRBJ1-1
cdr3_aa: CASSLLMNTEAFF

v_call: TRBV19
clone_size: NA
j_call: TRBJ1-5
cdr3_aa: CASSLTGVDQPQHF

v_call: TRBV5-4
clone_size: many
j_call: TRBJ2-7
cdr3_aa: CASSSRTGSHEQYF

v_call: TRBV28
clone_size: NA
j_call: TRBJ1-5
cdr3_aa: CASSLAGGPNQPQHF

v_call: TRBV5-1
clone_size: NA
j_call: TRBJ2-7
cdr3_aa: CASCKPGQGASEQYF

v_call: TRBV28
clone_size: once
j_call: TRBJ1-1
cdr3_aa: CASSLGGVTEAFF

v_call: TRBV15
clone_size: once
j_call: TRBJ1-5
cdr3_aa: CATSSSRYSNQPQHF

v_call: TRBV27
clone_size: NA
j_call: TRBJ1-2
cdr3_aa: CASSPGATNGYTF

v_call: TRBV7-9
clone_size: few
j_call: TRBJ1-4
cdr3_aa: CASSPGRDVSEKLFF

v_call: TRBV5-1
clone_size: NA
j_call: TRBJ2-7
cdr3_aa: CASSSPGTASYEQYF

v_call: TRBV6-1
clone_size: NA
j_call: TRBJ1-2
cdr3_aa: CASSERDRGRGGYTF

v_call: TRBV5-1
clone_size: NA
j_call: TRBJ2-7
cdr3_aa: CASSLDGTGDYEQYF